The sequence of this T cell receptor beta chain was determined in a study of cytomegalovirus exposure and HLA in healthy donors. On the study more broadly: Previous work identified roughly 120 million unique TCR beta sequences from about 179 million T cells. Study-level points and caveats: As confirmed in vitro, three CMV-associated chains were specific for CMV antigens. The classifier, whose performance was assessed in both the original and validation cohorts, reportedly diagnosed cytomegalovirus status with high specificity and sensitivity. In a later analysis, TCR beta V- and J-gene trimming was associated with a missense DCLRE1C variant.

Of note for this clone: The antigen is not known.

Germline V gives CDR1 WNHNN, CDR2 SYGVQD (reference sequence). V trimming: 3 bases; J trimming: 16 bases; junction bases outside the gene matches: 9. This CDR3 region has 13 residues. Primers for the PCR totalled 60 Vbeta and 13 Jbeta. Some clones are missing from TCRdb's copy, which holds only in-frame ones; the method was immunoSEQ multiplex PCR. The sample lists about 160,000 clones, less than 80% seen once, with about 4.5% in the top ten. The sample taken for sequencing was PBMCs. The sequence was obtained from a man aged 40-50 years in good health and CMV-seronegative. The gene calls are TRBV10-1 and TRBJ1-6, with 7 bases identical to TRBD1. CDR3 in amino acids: CASSDPTGTQLHF. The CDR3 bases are TGCGCCAGCAGTGACCCGACAGGGACCCAACTCCACTTT.